This entry concerns a single T cell receptor (beta chain). The entry originates in a study of blood T cell repertoires in COVID-19. The overall study: Donors in the United States, Italy and Spain gave samples during acute or convalescent COVID-19. T cells, B-cell-depleted T cells, or PBMCs provided the cDNA or gDNA that served as material.

Original handling: It was from reference gene primer amplification that nucleated cell counts were estimated. Generated by immunoSEQ multiplex PCR, the TCRdb table keeps only in-frame clones and is missing some. V and J calls and clone size are given by that table; D and trimming were obtained from the DNA. The sample holds 200,000 to 300,000 clones, around 88% seen once. Per the germline V gene, CDR1 is MNHEY and CDR2 is SMNVEV (reference sequence). The CDR3 has 17 amino acids. Trimming left V 3 bases short and J 10 bases short, with 22 bases between. Sequencing was carried out using peripheral blood. The sequence derives from a man aged 30 to 45 with active or convalescent COVID-19. The chain combines TRBV27 with TRBJ1-6; TRBD1 might be the D (5 bases). CDR3 coding DNA: TGTGCCAGCAGTTTTGGAGGAGGGCCAGGGTTGGGGTCACCCCTCCACTTT. Amino acids: CASSFGGGPGLGSPLHF.